This record concerns one T cell receptor beta chain sequence. Its specificity is not known. This record comes from a study of cytomegalovirus exposure and HLA in healthy donors. Overall study findings and caveats: CMV serostatus was the sole immune exposure data available. Reports state that TCR beta sequences accurately predicted most subjects' HLA-A and HLA-B alleles. Sequencing artifact likely explains a cluster of highly shared sequence variants. Roughly even sequencing depth across donors was the assumption behind the presence/absence analyses.

Primers included in the PCR were 60 Vbeta and 13 Jbeta primers. Assay: immunoSEQ multiplex PCR; the TCRdb copy retains only in-frame clones and omits some. The table lists 180,000 or so clones, just over 75% of them singletons. The germline V gene has CDR1 SQVTM and CDR2 ANQGSEA. V lost 4 bases to trimming and J lost 3 bases, with 11 bases between them. The CDR3 is 13 amino acids. This receptor was obtained from a man aged 18 to 30 in good health and CMV-seronegative. Sequenced sample: PBMCs. V gene TRBV29-1 combines with J gene TRBJ2-3; maybe TRBD1 (5 bases). The CDR3 bases are TGCAGCGTTGCAAAGGGGCAGACAGATACGCAGTATTTT. Its translation: CSVAKGQTDTQYF.